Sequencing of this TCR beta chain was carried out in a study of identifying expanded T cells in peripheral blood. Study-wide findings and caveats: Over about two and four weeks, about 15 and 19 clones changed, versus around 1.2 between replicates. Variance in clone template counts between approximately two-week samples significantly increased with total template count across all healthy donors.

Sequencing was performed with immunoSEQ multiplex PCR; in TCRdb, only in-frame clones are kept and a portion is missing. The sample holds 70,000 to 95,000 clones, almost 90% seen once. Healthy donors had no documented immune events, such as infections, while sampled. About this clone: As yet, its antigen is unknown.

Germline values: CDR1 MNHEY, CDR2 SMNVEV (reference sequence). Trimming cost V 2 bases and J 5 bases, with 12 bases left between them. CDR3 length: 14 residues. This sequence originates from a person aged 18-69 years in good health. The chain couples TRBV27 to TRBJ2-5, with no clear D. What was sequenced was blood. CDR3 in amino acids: CASSLVKTRETQYF. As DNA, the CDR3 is TGTGCCAGCAGTTTAGTAAAAACCCGGGAGACCCAGTACTTC.